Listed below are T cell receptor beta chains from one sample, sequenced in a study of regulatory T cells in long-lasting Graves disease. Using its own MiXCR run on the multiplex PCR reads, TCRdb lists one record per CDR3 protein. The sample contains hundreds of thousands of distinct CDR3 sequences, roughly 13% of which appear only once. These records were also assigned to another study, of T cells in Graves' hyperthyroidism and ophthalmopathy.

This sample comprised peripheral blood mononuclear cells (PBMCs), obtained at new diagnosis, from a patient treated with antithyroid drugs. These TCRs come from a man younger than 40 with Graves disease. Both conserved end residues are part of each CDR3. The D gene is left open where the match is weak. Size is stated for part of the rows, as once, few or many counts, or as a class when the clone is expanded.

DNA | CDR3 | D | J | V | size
TGTGCCAGCAGCTCCTCGGGGGGCCCCCTCTCCTACAATGAGCAGTTCTTC | CASSSSGGPLSYNEQFF | - | TRBJ2-1 | TRBV12-3/TRBV12-4 | many
TGCGCCAGCAGCTTGGCCGAGGCCGGCTATGGCTACACCTTC | CASSLAEAGYGYTF | - | TRBJ1-2 | TRBV5-1 | few
TGTGCCAGCCGTATGGGGAGACTAGACCCCGGGGAGCTGTTTTTT | CASRMGRLDPGELFF | - | TRBJ2-2 | TRBV27 | many
TGTGCCAGCCTTTTTGAGGGGTCCGAAAGGGAGCTGTTTTTT | CASLFEGSERELFF | - | TRBJ2-2 | TRBV2 | -
TGTGCCAGCACCTTGGCCGAGAACACTGAAGCTTTCTTT | CASTLAENTEAFF | - | TRBJ1-1 | TRBV6-1 | many
TGTGCCAGCTCACCTTTGGGAGGACAGGGGGCAGATACGCAGTATTTT | CASSPLGGQGADTQYF | TRBD1 | TRBJ2-3 | TRBV18 | -
TGTGCCAGCAGGTGGGCCTACACAGATACGCAGTATTTT | CASRWAYTDTQYF | - | TRBJ2-3 | TRBV3-1 | many
TGCAGCGTTCACACAATAATACCGGGACAGGGGAACACCTACGAGCAGTACTTC | CSVHTIIPGQGNTYEQYF | TRBD1 | TRBJ2-7 | TRBV29-1 | many
TGTGCCAGCTCACCTTCGATAACAGAGACCCAGTACTTC | CASSPSITETQYF | - | TRBJ2-5 | TRBV18 | many
TGTGCCAGCAGCCCAGGACAGGGGCGCTCTGGAAACACCATATATTTT | CASSPGQGRSGNTIYF | TRBD1 | TRBJ1-3 | TRBV7-6 | -
TGTGCCACCAGTGTCCCCGGGACAGGAGCCGGGGAGCTGTTTTTT | CATSVPGTGAGELFF | TRBD1 | TRBJ2-2 | TRBV24-1 | few
TGTGCCAGCAGCTTAGCCCCGGGGGCGAACACCGGGGAGCTGTTTTTT | CASSLAPGANTGELFF | - | TRBJ2-2 | TRBV7-6 | many
TGTGCCACCAGTGATCCTGCTCTAGCGGGAGAAAATGAGCAGTTCTTC | CATSDPALAGENEQFF | TRBD2 | TRBJ2-1 | TRBV24-1 | many
TGTGCCAGCAGCAAACAGGGGATCACCTACGAGCAGTACTTC | CASSKQGITYEQYF | TRBD1 | TRBJ2-7 | TRBV7-9 | many
TGCGCCAGCAGCTTGGGGACTAGCGGGGGGCAAGAGACCCAGTACTTC | CASSLGTSGGQETQYF | TRBD2 | TRBJ2-5 | TRBV5-1 | -
TGCAGTGCTTCCCGGACAGGGAGAGGGTTAAAGGATCAGCCCCAGCATTTT | CSASRTGRGLKDQPQHF | TRBD1 | TRBJ1-5 | TRBV20-1 | -
TGTGCCACCAGCAGAGATCTAGTGCACGGAGATACGCAGTATTTT | CATSRDLVHGDTQYF | - | TRBJ2-3 | TRBV15 | few
TGTGCCAGCAGCGTCAGCCTAGCGGGAGGGAACACCGGGGAGCTGTTTTTT | CASSVSLAGGNTGELFF | TRBD2 | TRBJ2-2 | TRBV9 | -
TGTGCCAGCAGTGAAGAGGGCGGGAGCAGCCACAATGAGCAGTTCTTC | CASSEEGGSSHNEQFF | TRBD2 | TRBJ2-1 | TRBV2 | once
TGTGCCAGCAGCTTAGCAGGGGCGCTGGAGACCCAGTACTTC | CASSLAGALETQYF | - | TRBJ2-5 | TRBV7-8 | many
TGTGCCAGTAGTATTGGAGGGGATTCCTACGAGCAGTACTTC | CASSIGGDSYEQYF | - | TRBJ2-7 | TRBV19 | few
TGTGCCAGCAGTCCGACCTGGTTGGGGGAGACCCAGTACTTC | CASSPTWLGETQYF | - | TRBJ2-5 | TRBV27 | many
TGTGCCAGCTCACCAGCGACTAGCGGGAGTGCGGGTGAGCAGTTCTTC | CASSPATSGSAGEQFF | TRBD2 | TRBJ2-1 | TRBV18 | -
TGTGCCAGCAGTTACTCAACGGGACAGGGGGCTGGCGGCTACACCTTC | CASSYSTGQGAGGYTF | TRBD1 | TRBJ1-2 | TRBV6-9 | -
TGTGCCAGCGCCGACGGGGACAGGGACAACAATGAGCAGTTCTTC | CASADGDRDNNEQFF | TRBD1 | TRBJ2-1 | TRBV19 | few
TGTGCCAGTAGCCGCGGGACAGCGATCGCCTACGAGCAGTACTTC | CASSRGTAIAYEQYF | - | TRBJ2-7 | TRBV19 | many
TGTGCCAGCAGTTACTCGAGCGCCTCCAGGGGGGCGACCACTGAAGCTTTCTTT | CASSYSSASRGATTEAFF | TRBD1 | TRBJ1-1 | TRBV6-2/TRBV6-3 | -
TGTGCCACCAGTGATTTCCATGGGCTCAATGAGCAGTTCTTC | CATSDFHGLNEQFF | - | TRBJ2-1 | TRBV24-1 | -
TGTGCCAGCAAAAGGACATATTTTCCCCACGAGCAGTACTTC | CASKRTYFPHEQYF | - | TRBJ2-7 | TRBV28 | few
TGTGCCAGCAGCGTACAGGGCTCCTACGAGCAGTACTTC | CASSVQGSYEQYF | - | TRBJ2-7 | TRBV5-6 | once
TGCGCCAGCGAGGGGACAGGGGGAAGGGGGAACACTGAAGCTTTCTTT | CASEGTGGRGNTEAFF | TRBD1 | TRBJ1-1 | TRBV5-1 | many
TGTGCCAGCAGTTACTCCCCCGCTACCTATAGCAATCAGCCCCAGCATTTT | CASSYSPATYSNQPQHF | - | TRBJ1-5 | TRBV6-5 | -
TGCAGTGCTAGCTCCACCTATGTGACTAGCGGGAGTTTCACCTACGAGCAGTACTTC | CSASSTYVTSGSFTYEQYF | TRBD2 | TRBJ2-7 | TRBV20-1 | -
TGTGCCAGCAGTTCTGCGGCGGCGAGCTCCTACAATGAGCAGTTCTTC | CASSSAAASSYNEQFF | - | TRBJ2-1 | TRBV12-3/TRBV12-4 | many
TGTGCCAGCACCAGGTCGGGCGGGGAGCTGTTTTTT | CASTRSGGELFF | - | TRBJ2-2 | TRBV12-3/TRBV12-4 | many
TGTGCCAGCAGTTTATCGAGAGCTGGGGAGACCCAGTACTTC | CASSLSRAGETQYF | - | TRBJ2-5 | TRBV6-5 | many
TGTGCCAGCTCACGGGGGGGACTAGCGGACCGTTCCTACGAGCAGTACTTC | CASSRGGLADRSYEQYF | TRBD2 | TRBJ2-7 | TRBV18 | few
TGTGCCAGCAGTTCATTCGGACGGATAGGCCCCTACGAGCAGTACTTC | CASSSFGRIGPYEQYF | - | TRBJ2-7 | TRBV28 | -
TGTGCCAGCAGGAAGGGGGATGAGCAGTTCTTC | CASRKGDEQFF | - | TRBJ2-1 | TRBV7-8 | many
TGTGCCAGCAGGACTAGCGGGGGGGAGACCCAGTACTTC | CASRTSGGETQYF | TRBD2 | TRBJ2-5 | TRBV28 | many